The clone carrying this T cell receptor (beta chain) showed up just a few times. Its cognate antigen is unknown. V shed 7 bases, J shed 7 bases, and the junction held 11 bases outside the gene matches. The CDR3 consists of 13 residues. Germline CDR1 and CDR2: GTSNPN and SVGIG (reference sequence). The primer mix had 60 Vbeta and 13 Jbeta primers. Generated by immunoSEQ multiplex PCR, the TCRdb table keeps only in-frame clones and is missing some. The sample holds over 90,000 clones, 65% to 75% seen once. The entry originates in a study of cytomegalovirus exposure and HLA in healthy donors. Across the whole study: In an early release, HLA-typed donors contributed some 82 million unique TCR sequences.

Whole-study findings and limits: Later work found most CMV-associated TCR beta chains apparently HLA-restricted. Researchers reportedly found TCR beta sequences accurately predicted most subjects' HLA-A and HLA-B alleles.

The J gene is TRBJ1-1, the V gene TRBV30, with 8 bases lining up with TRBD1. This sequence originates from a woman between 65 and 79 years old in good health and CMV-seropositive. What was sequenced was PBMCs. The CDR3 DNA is TGTGCCTTATGTATACAGGGGGTCGGTGAAGCTTTCTTT. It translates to CALCIQGVGEAFF. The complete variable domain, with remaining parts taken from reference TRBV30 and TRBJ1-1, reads SQTIHQWPATLVQPVGSPLSLECTVEGTSNPNLYWYRQAAGRGLQLLFYSVGIGQISSEVPQNLSASRPQDRQFILSSKKLLLSDSGFYLCALCIQGVGEAFFGQGTRLTVV.